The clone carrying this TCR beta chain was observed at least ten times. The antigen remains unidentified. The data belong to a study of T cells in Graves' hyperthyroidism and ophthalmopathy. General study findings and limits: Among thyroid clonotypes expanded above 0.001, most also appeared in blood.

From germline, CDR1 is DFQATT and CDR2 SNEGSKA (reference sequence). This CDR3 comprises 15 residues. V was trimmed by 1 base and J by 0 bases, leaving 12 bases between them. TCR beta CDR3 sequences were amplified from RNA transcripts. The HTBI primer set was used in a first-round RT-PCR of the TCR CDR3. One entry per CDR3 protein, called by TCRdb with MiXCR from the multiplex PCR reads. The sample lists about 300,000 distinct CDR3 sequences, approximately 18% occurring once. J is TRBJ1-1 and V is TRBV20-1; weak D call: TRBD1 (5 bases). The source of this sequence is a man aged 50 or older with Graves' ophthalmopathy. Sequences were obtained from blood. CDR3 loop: CSARVRGRMNTEAFF. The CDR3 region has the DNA TGCAGTGCTAGAGTCCGGGGACGAATGAACACTGAAGCTTTCTTT.